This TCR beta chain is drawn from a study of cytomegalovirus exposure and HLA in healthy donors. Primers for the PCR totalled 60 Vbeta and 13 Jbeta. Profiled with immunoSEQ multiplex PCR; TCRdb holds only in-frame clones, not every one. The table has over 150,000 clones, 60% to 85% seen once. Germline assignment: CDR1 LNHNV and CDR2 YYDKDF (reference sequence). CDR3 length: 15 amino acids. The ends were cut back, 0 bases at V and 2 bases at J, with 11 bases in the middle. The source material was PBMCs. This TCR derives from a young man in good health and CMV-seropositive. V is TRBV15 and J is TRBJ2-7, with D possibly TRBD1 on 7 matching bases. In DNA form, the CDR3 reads TGTGCCACCAGCAGAGATTCAGGGGGGCCCTACGAGCAGTACTTC. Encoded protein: CATSRDSGGPYEQYF.